The 7 T cell receptor beta chains given below trace back to one sample, sequenced in a study of CD8+CD57+ T cells in acquired aplastic anemia (dated by TCRdb to the late 2010s). TCRdb names Illumina HiSeq 2000 as the instrument used. Genomic DNA served as template for TCR beta VDJ combination and CDR3 sequence profiling. TCRdb reworked the public reads: Q25 trimming with fastp, MiXCR clone assembly, productive beta chains retained. Every entry covers one CDR3 protein and lists the most common genes and DNA from its rows. This sample gives some 120,000 distinct CDR3 sequences in total; about half of them show up just once. The ten most abundant clones make up about 2.5% of the sample. Specimen: sorted CD4+, CD8+, or CD8+CD57+ T cells (not recorded which) from PBMCs. All receptors derive from a human donor in good health, serving as a control.

The DNA for the CDR3 is TGCAGCGCTACACGGGCGTCAACCATAATGAACACTGAAGCTTTCTTT. Protein sequence: CSATRASTIMNTEAFF. This sequence joins TRBV29-1 and TRBJ1-1; D is undetermined. The CDR3 length is 16 residues. The germline V gene has CDR1 SQVTM and CDR2 ANQGSEA. Trimming pared 7 bases from V and 0 bases from J, leaving 21 bases between.

V gene TRBV24-1 combines with J gene TRBJ2-3; the match to TRBD2 covers 9 bases. The germline CDR1 and CDR2 sequences are KGHDR and SFDVKD. CDR3 length: 15 amino acids. V was clipped by 7 bases and J by 3 bases; unmatched bases: 7. This CDR3 is CATRATSGGTDTQYF. For the CDR3, the DNA is TGTGCCACCAGAGCGACTAGCGGTGGGACAGATACGCAGTATTTT.

This clonotype was observed at least ten times. CDR3 sequence reads: CASSDSRPSHQETQYF. The CDR3 bases are TGTGCCAGCAGTGACTCTAGGCCTAGTCACCAAGAGACCCAGTACTTC. The chain has TRBV6-4 and TRBJ2-5; no definite D call. This CDR3 has 16 amino acids. Per the germline V gene, CDR1 is MRHNA and CDR2 is SNTAGT. V was trimmed by 0 bases and J by 0 bases, leaving 11 bases between them.

The V and J genes are TRBV7-3 and TRBJ2-1; the D is unclear. The CDR3 spans 12 residues. Germline assignment: CDR1 SGHTA and CDR2 FQGTGA. Trimming left V 3 bases short and J 10 bases short, with 10 bases between. CDR3 DNA sequence: TGTGCCAGCAGCTTGACACGGAGCGAGCAGTTCTTC. This gives the protein CASSLTRSEQFF. Drawing the rest from reference TRBV7-3 and TRBJ2-1, the complete variable domain is GAGVSQTPSNKVTEKGKYVELRCDPISGHTALYWYRQSLGQGPEFLIYFQGTGAADDSGLPNDRFFAVRPEGSVSTLKIQRTERGDSAVYLCASSLTRSEQFFGPGTRLTVL.

J is TRBJ1-1 and V is TRBV20-1, with D perhaps TRBD1 (5 bases). The CDR3 totals 13 residues. Germline CDR1 reads DFQATT; CDR2 reads SNEGSKA (reference sequence). V lost 5 bases to trimming and J lost 1 base, with 11 bases between them. This CDR3 is CSASGTGNTEAFF. The CDR3 region has the DNA TGCAGTGCTTCCGGGACGGGGAACACTGAAGCTTTCTTT.

This clonotype occurred many times. V gene TRBV20-1 combines with J gene TRBJ1-5, with 7 bases matching TRBD1. In germline, CDR1 is DFQATT, CDR2 SNEGSKA (reference sequence). V lost 2 bases to trimming and J lost 3 bases; unmatched junction nucleotides: 4. The CDR3 is made up of 14 amino acids. CDR3 in DNA: TGCAGTGCTAGACACAGGGGTAACAATCAGCCCCAGCATTTT. It translates to CSARHRGNNQPQHF.

Worth noting for this clonotype: The CDR3 end shows no conserved phenylalanine or tryptophan, and so a read error is likely. The V and J genes are TRBV25-1 and TRBJ2-3, with D unresolved. Trimming took off 1 base at V and 1 base at J, with 9 bases between the two ends. In germline, CDR1 is MGHDK, CDR2 SYGVNS. The CDR3 runs to 15 residues. The CDR3 region has the DNA TGTGCCAGCAGTGAATTGGGGTCTGGCACAGATACGCAGTATCTT. Translation gives CASSELGSGTDTQYL.